These 19 T cell receptor beta chains came from one sample sequenced in a study of blood T cell repertoires in COVID-19. Here immunoSEQ multiplex PCR was the method, and the copy in TCRdb shows in-frame clones only, minus some. The table includes 200,000 to 250,000 clones, over 80% detected once. The sequenced sample was peripheral blood. Receptors originate from a man aged 25 to 45 who had recovered from COVID-19.

The rearrangement links TRBV10-1 to TRBJ2-3; TRBD2 agrees at 8 bases. The CDR3 extends over 15 amino acids. Germline values: CDR1 WNHNN, CDR2 SYGVQD (reference sequence). Trimming cost V 2 bases and J 4 bases; bases outside gene matches: 5. The CDR3 DNA reads TGCGCCAGCAGTGAGCACGGGACTAGGGCAGATACGCAGTATTTT. Protein: CASSEHGTRADTQYF.

This clone came up a few times. This chain connects TRBV29-1 to TRBJ2-1; 12 nucleotides match TRBD2. The CDR3 contains 14 residues. Germline-derived CDR1 and CDR2 are SQVTM and ANQGSEA. With 6 bases clipped from V and 8 bases from J, the junction kept 8 bases outside the gene matches. The CDR3 nucleotides read TGCAGCGTCGATGGACTAGCGGGGCTCGATGAGCAGTTCTTC. Translated: CSVDGLAGLDEQFF.

The V and J genes are TRBV7-2 and TRBJ2-1; tentatively, D is TRBD2 (5 bases). Between the trimmed V and J ends, which lost 5 bases and 1 base, there was a span of 15 bases. The germline V gene has CDR1 SGHTA and CDR2 FQGNSA. The CDR3 has 16 residues. The CDR3 DNA sequence: TGTGCCAGCAGCCGCGGCGGGCCTGGGTCCTACAATGAGCAGTTCTTC. Protein: CASSRGGPGSYNEQFF.

The chain joins TRBV3-1 (or the pseudogene TRBV3-2) to TRBJ2-1; possibly TRBD1 for D (5 bases). This CDR3 is built from 12 residues. CDR1 and CDR2 (germline): LGHDT, YNNKEL (reference sequence). Trimming took off 0 bases at V and 12 bases at J, with 9 bases between the two ends. The CDR3 here is CASSQDETVQFF. CDR3 coding DNA: TGTGCCAGCAGCCAAGACGAGACAGTGCAGTTCTTC.

This chain joins TRBV27 and TRBJ2-5, with TRBD2 matching 8 bases. Looked up from germline, CDR1 is MNHEY and CDR2 is SMNVEV (reference sequence). The CDR3 length is 17 residues. J gave up 1 base and V 3 bases, and 10 bases lay outside the gene matches. The CDR3 region has the DNA TGTGCCAGCAGTTTGCTTCTGGCTAGCGGGCTCCAAGAGACCCAGTACTTC. Its translation: CASSLLLASGLQETQYF.

The V gene is TRBV6-5, the J gene TRBJ1-1; D remains unclear. Trimming removed 7 bases from V and 1 base from J, with 10 bases in between. The CDR3 has 13 residues. Germline CDR1 and CDR2: MNHEY and SVGAGI. CDR3 sequence (DNA): TGTGCCAGCAATAGAGCCGAGAACACTGAAGCTTTCTTT. Encoded protein: CASNRAENTEAFF.

The chain combines TRBV10-3 with TRBJ2-3, with 11 bases that match TRBD1. The CDR3 extends over 16 amino acids. CDR1 and CDR2 (germline): ENHRY, SYGVKD. The V segment lost 6 bases and the J segment 4 bases; nucleotides outside the gene matches: 9. This CDR3 reads CAISEGWGQGADTQYF. CDR3 in DNA: TGTGCCATCAGCGAAGGGTGGGGACAGGGGGCAGATACGCAGTATTTT.

The J gene is TRBJ2-5, the V gene TRBV24-1, with D perhaps matching TRBD2 (5 bases). Trimming cost V 9 bases and J 7 bases, with 20 bases left between them. The CDR3 covers 14 residues. CDR1 KGHDR and CDR2 SFDVKD come from the germline V gene. CDR3 DNA: TGTGCCACCCAGGACGGAGGAAATTACGGGACCCAGTACTTC. It encodes CATQDGGNYGTQYF.

V gene TRBV28 combines with J gene TRBJ2-2; 7 positions match TRBD1. This CDR3 has 14 amino acids. Germline values: CDR1 MDHEN, CDR2 SYDVKM. After removal of 7 bases from V and 0 bases from J, the junction contained 2 bases not matched to a gene. The CDR3 spells CASKGTANTGELFF. CDR3 nucleotides: TGTGCCAGCAAGGGGACAGCGAACACCGGGGAGCTGTTTTTT.

V usage is TRBV13 and J usage is TRBJ2-7; weak D call: TRBD2 (6 bases). Trimming left V 5 bases short and J 4 bases short, with 18 bases between. The CDR3 is made up of 15 amino acids. The germline V gene encodes CDR1 PRHDT and CDR2 FYEKMQ (reference sequence). CDR3 in amino acids: CASSTSRDSAYEQYF. CDR3 in DNA: TGTGCCAGCAGCACGTCCCGGGACTCTGCTTACGAGCAGTACTTC.

The V and J genes are TRBV28 and TRBJ2-5; 12 bases align to TRBD2. Germline CDR1 is MDHEN and CDR2 is SYDVKM. The junction had 9 bases not matched to a gene; V was cut back by 5 bases and J by 5 bases. The CDR3 covers 16 residues. This chain's CDR3 is CASSRTSGDLFETQYF. In DNA form, the CDR3 reads TGTGCCAGCAGTAGGACTAGCGGGGATCTTTTCGAGACCCAGTACTTC.

This clone was seen a handful of times. The chain is built from TRBV2 and TRBJ1-5; 9 nucleotides agree with TRBD1. The germline CDR1 and CDR2 sequences are SNHLY and FYNNEI. With 6 bases clipped from V and 5 bases from J, the junction kept 5 bases outside the gene matches. This CDR3 comprises 14 residues. As DNA, the CDR3 is TGTGCCAGCAGCCGGGACAGGGCTTATCAGCCCCAGCATTTT. Translating gives CASSRDRAYQPQHF.

V gene TRBV6-2 or TRBV6-3 combines with J gene TRBJ1-2; perhaps TRBD1 as D (6 bases). The CDR3 has 15 residues. Trimming stripped 5 bases from V and 6 bases from J, with 19 bases between. Germline CDR1 is MNHEY and CDR2 is SVGEGT. The CDR3 protein is CASSKSQTGRDGYTF. DNA for the CDR3: TGTGCCAGCAGTAAATCCCAAACAGGGAGAGATGGCTACACCTTC.

The rearrangement joins TRBV5-5 to TRBJ2-3, with 11 bases that match TRBD2. V lost 5 bases and J lost 5; bases outside the gene matches: 4. Germline values: CDR1 SGHKS, CDR2 YYEKEE (reference sequence). The CDR3 loop spans 14 amino acids. The CDR3 loop is CASSYGLAGDTQYF. CDR3 DNA sequence: TGTGCCAGCAGTTATGGACTAGCGGGAGATACGCAGTATTTT.

The J gene is TRBJ2-5, the V gene TRBV18, with D unclear. Trimming removed 3 bases at V and 2 bases at J, with 22 bases between. The germline CDR1 and CDR2 sequences are KGHSH and LQKENI. This CDR3 is built from 18 residues. The CDR3 reads CASSPGFSAPLPQETQYF. For the CDR3, the DNA is TGTGCCAGCTCACCCGGGTTTTCGGCTCCACTGCCTCAAGAGACCCAGTACTTC.

The V and J genes are TRBV15 and TRBJ1-2; D unresolved. V was clipped by 0 bases and J by 7 bases, with 12 bases between them. From germline, CDR1 is LNHNV and CDR2 YYDKDF (reference sequence). The CDR3 extends over 14 amino acids. CDR3 in amino acids: CATSRERESGGYTF. As DNA, the CDR3 is TGTGCCACCAGCAGAGAGAGAGAGAGCGGTGGCTACACCTTC. The full variable domain, in which reference TRBV15 and TRBJ1-2 provide the parts outside the CDR3, is DAMVIQNPRYQVTQFGKPVTLSCSQTLNHNVMYWYQQKSSQAPKLLFHYYDKDFNNEADTPDNFQSRRPNTSFCFLDIRSPGLGDTAMYLCATSRERESGGYTFGSGTRLTVV.

The V and J genes are TRBV5-6 and TRBJ2-4, with D perhaps matching TRBD2 (7 bases). Germline V CDR1 and CDR2: SGHDT, YYEEEE. There are 18 residues in the CDR3. The V gene lost 0 bases and the J gene lost 2 bases, with 18 bases spanning the gap. CDR3 sequence reads: CASSLAKGGGLTKNIQYF. The CDR3, as DNA: TGTGCCAGCAGCTTGGCGAAGGGAGGGGGACTAACCAAAAACATTCAGTACTTC.

The V call is TRBV19, the J call TRBJ2-2, with D perhaps matching TRBD2 (5 bases). The CDR3 consists of 17 residues. The V end lost 3 bases, the J end lost 4 bases, and 18 bases lay between the germline ends. CDR1 LNHDA and CDR2 SQIVND come from the germline V gene (reference sequence). CDR3 bases: TGTGCCAGTAGTATCTCCCGCCCAAGCGAGGGCACCGGGGAGCTGTTTTTT. Translating it yields CASSISRPSEGTGELFF.

V is TRBV27 and J is TRBJ2-2; D perhaps matches TRBD1 (6 bases). This CDR3 spans 17 amino acids. CDR1 MNHEY and CDR2 SMNVEV come from the germline V gene (reference sequence). Trimming left V 5 bases short and J 1 base short, with 17 bases between. CDR3: CASSPITGMENTGELFF. In nucleotides, the CDR3 is TGTGCCAGCAGTCCAATCACAGGGATGGAGAACACCGGGGAGCTGTTTTTT.